These 27 T cell receptor beta chains originate from one sample sequenced in a study of blood T cell repertoires in COVID-19. Generated by immunoSEQ multiplex PCR, the TCRdb table keeps only in-frame clones and is missing some. The table includes about 320,000 clones, 87% detected once. Sequencing was done on a sample of PBMCs or T cells enriched from blood (not recorded which). The receptors come from a woman aged 18-29 years who had recovered from COVID-19.

The CDR3 bases are TGTGCCAGCAGCATGTATCCCACTAGGGAAAAACTGTTTTTT. Its translation is CASSMYPTREKLFF. The genes are TRBV21-1 and TRBJ1-4. TRBV21-1 is marked as a pseudogene. The CDR3 contains 14 residues.

The genes are TRBV24-1 and TRBJ1-2, with D uncertain. The V end was cut by 5 bases, the J end by 1 base, with 16 bases between. Germline lookup yields CDR1 KGHDR and CDR2 SFDVKD. The length of the CDR3 is 16 residues. The DNA for the CDR3 is TGTGCCACCAGTGGCAACAGAACCTACCTTAACTATGGCTACACCTTC. Residues: CATSGNRTYLNYGYTF.

The chain combines TRBV7-3 with TRBJ1-1; D is unresolved. V lost 1 base to trimming and J lost 3 bases, with 6 bases between them. The CDR3 is 13 amino acids. Looked up from germline, CDR1 is SGHTA and CDR2 is FQGTGA. DNA for the CDR3: TGTGCCAGCAGCTTAATCGGGTACACTGAAGCTTTCTTT. It translates to CASSLIGYTEAFF.

This chain uses TRBV4-2 with TRBJ2-7; D is perhaps TRBD1 (6 bases). The CDR3 sequence is 16 residues long. Deletions cut 1 base from V and 2 bases from J, with 15 bases between. The germline V gene has CDR1 LGHNA and CDR2 YNFKEQ. CDR3 in DNA: TGTGCCAGCAGCCAAGGCCTCTGGGACAAGACCTACGAGCAGTACTTC. Encoded protein: CASSQGLWDKTYEQYF.

Regarding this clone: In the same sample, other DNA sequences code for this CDR3. The rearrangement joins TRBV5-1 to TRBJ2-7, with TRBD2 matching 7 bases. CDR1 is SGHRS and CDR2 is YFSETQ in the germline V gene. Trimming took 4 bases from V and 2 from J; bases not matched to a gene: 3. The CDR3 has 13 amino acids. Here the CDR3 DNA reads TGCGCCAGCAGCCCGGGAGGCCCCTACGAGCAGTACTTC. This gives the protein CASSPGGPYEQYF.

V and J are TRBV28 and TRBJ2-7; no clear D. The V gene's germline CDR1 is MDHEN and CDR2 SYDVKM. The CDR3 runs 13 residues. Trimming stripped 7 bases from V and 5 bases from J, with 15 bases between. This CDR3 is CASTSYLRDEQYF. The CDR3 DNA follows: TGTGCCAGCACCTCATATCTCCGGGACGAGCAGTACTTC.

J is TRBJ1-3 and V is TRBV5-1; 8 nucleotides line up with TRBD1. Germline values: CDR1 SGHRS, CDR2 YFSETQ. This CDR3 contains 16 residues. Trimming removed 0 bases from V and 8 bases from J; junction bases left unmatched: 10. The DNA of the CDR3 is TGCGCCAGCAGCTTGGGACAGGGGAGGACTGTGGACACCATATATTTT. Encoded protein: CASSLGQGRTVDTIYF.

V is TRBV28 and J is TRBJ1-5; 8 bases align to TRBD1. V was pared by 9 bases and J by 6 bases, with 7 bases of the junction left unmatched. Germline V lookup: CDR1 MDHEN, CDR2 SYDVKM. CDR3 length: 13 amino acids. DNA of the CDR3: TGTGCCAGAACAGGGGGAATCTGTCAGCCCCAGCATTTT. Its translation: CARTGGICQPQHF.

The gene calls are TRBV30 and TRBJ1-4; 10 bases align to TRBD1. The germline gives CDR1 GTSNPN, CDR2 SVGIG (reference sequence). J gave up 6 bases and V 3 bases, and 4 bases lay outside the gene matches. The CDR3 is made up of 14 amino acids. The CDR3 sequence: CAWSPGTGDEKLFF. The DNA for the CDR3 is TGTGCCTGGAGCCCTGGGACAGGGGATGAAAAACTGTTTTTT.

This clone was counted between two and nine times. The chain has TRBV24-1 and TRBJ2-2; TRBD1 matches at 9 bases. The CDR3 spans 14 residues. Unmatched junction bases numbered 8, after V lost 12 bases and J lost 4 bases. Germline lookup yields CDR1 KGHDR and CDR2 SFDVKD. The CDR3 loop reads CAASTGGTTGELFF. In nucleotides, the CDR3 is TGTGCCGCTTCTACAGGGGGCACCACCGGGGAGCTGTTTTTT.

The V and J genes are TRBV7-6 and TRBJ1-6; 8 bases agree with TRBD1. Germline V lookup: CDR1 SGHVS, CDR2 FNYEAQ. V dropped 1 base and J dropped 7; count of bases not matched to a gene: 3. CDR3 size: 15 residues. CDR3 sequence (DNA): TGTGCCAGCAGCTTAGGACAGGGGAAAAATTCACCCCTCCACTTT. Its translation is CASSLGQGKNSPLHF.

The chain combines TRBV24-1 with TRBJ2-3; D perhaps matches TRBD1 (7 bases). The CDR3 runs to 15 residues. V lost 6 bases, J lost 3 bases, and 15 bases lay in between. Germline CDR1 reads KGHDR; CDR2 reads SFDVKD. CDR3 region: CATSMGRGRTDTQYF. CDR3 in DNA: TGTGCCACCAGTATGGGCAGGGGGAGGACAGATACGCAGTATTTT.

The chain combines TRBV4-3 with TRBJ2-5, with 7 bases aligning to TRBD2. This CDR3 spans 15 amino acids. Germline V lookup: CDR1 LGHNA, CDR2 YSLEER. The V segment lost 3 bases and the J segment 9 bases; nucleotides outside the gene matches: 13. This CDR3 reads CASSQSRLGEGSQYF. For the CDR3, the DNA is TGCGCCAGCAGCCAGTCAAGACTAGGGGAGGGGTCCCAGTACTTC.

This sequence joins TRBV7-8 and TRBJ1-2, with unresolved D. The CDR3 contains 15 residues. The germline gives CDR1 SGHVS, CDR2 FQNEAQ. With 5 bases removed from V and 6 bases from J, the gap between germline ends came to 19 bases. In DNA form, the CDR3 reads TGTGCCAGCAGCCCGGAGGACGGGCAGATGGATGGCTACACCTTC. Its protein product is CASSPEDGQMDGYTF.

In nucleotides, the CDR3 is TGTGCCAGCAGCCCTAAAGGAGGGCTTGAAGCTTTCTTT. Encoded protein: CASSPKGGLEAFF. This chain joins TRBV12-3 or TRBV12-4 and TRBJ1-1; D is unclear. The CDR3 has 13 amino acids. V shed 6 bases and J shed 7 bases, with 15 bases lying between them.

Notes on this clone: Because the CDR3 is missing its conserved closing phenylalanine or tryptophan, this is likely a read error. It is unclear where the CDR3 begins or ends on the DNA, so no DNA is shown, and the CDR3 is as TCRdb lists it. V and J are TRBV3-1 (or the pseudogene TRBV3-2) and TRBJ2-7; the table's D call TRBD2 went unverified against the DNA. Germline loops: CDR1 LGHDT, CDR2 YNNKEL (reference sequence). Counting both end residues, the CDR3 totals 14 amino acids. The CDR3 protein is CASSQDRGGGPRHL.

Note on this clone: At one boundary the junction diverges from the germline segment, which might be a read error. This chain connects TRBV12-3 or TRBV12-4 to TRBJ2-3; unclear D gene. The CDR3 has 12 residues. The CDR3 DNA follows: TGTGCCAGCAGTGAAAGCATAGATACGCAGTATTTT. Protein product: CASSESIDTQYF.

The genes are TRBV11-2 and TRBJ2-7, with D tentatively TRBD1 (5 bases). The CDR3 is made up of 16 amino acids. V gave up 1 base and J gave up 4 bases, with 17 bases separating them. CDR1 and CDR2 (germline): SGHAT, FQNNGV. The CDR3 here is CASSLGFPKGWYEQYF. DNA for the CDR3: TGTGCCAGCAGCTTAGGTTTTCCGAAGGGGTGGTACGAGCAGTACTTC.

The chain recombines TRBV27 with TRBJ2-7, with TRBD1 identical over 8 bases. Per the germline V gene, CDR1 is MNHEY and CDR2 is SMNVEV (reference sequence). Unmatched junction bases numbered 9, after V lost 5 bases and J lost 3 bases. CDR3 length equals 15 residues. This CDR3 reads CASSPKDRVGYEQYF. CDR3 nucleotides: TGTGCCAGCAGTCCCAAGGACAGGGTAGGCTACGAGCAGTACTTC.

The V call is TRBV6-5, the J call TRBJ2-1; 7 nucleotides match TRBD1. Germline CDR1 is MNHEY and CDR2 is SVGAGI. V dropped 6 bases and J dropped 14; count of bases not matched to a gene: 10. The CDR3 is 12 residues long. DNA of the CDR3: TGTGCCAGCAGACCAGACAGGGTTAGGGAGTTCTTC. Protein product: CASRPDRVREFF.

This chain links TRBV28 with TRBJ1-2, with D perhaps matching TRBD1 (5 bases). The CDR3 length is 16 residues. Germline V CDR1 and CDR2: MDHEN, SYDVKM. V shed 6 bases and J shed 0 bases, with 17 bases lying between them. CDR3 sequence: CASRLHRQQANYGYTF. The DNA for the CDR3 is TGTGCCAGCAGGCTCCATAGACAGCAAGCTAACTATGGCTACACCTTC.

This clone was found once. V is TRBV6-5 and J is TRBJ2-3; TRBD2 matches at 12 bases. The V segment lost 4 bases and the J segment 10 bases; nucleotides outside the gene matches: 9. Germline V gives CDR1 MNHEY, CDR2 SVGAGI. The CDR3 is 15 residues long. CDR3 coding DNA: TGTGCCAGCAGTTCGCCGACTAGCGGGGGAAGGGCGCAGTATTTT. Its protein is CASSSPTSGGRAQYF.

V is TRBV4-3 and J is TRBJ2-5; tentative D call: TRBD2 (6 bases). The germline V gene encodes CDR1 LGHNA and CDR2 YSLEER. Trimming left V 0 bases short and J 3 bases short, with 20 bases between. This CDR3 contains 18 residues. The CDR3 sequence: CASSQEPGGELLKETQYF. The CDR3 nucleotides read TGCGCCAGCAGCCAAGAGCCGGGCGGGGAACTCTTGAAAGAGACCCAGTACTTC.

J is TRBJ1-1 and V is TRBV7-8, with D maybe TRBD1 (6 bases). The CDR3 is 12 amino acids. Between the trimmed V and J ends, which lost 5 bases and 4 bases, there was a span of 8 bases. The V gene's germline CDR1 is SGHVS and CDR2 FQNEAQ. The CDR3 region is CASSHRVTEAFF. CDR3 DNA sequence: TGTGCCAGCAGCCACAGGGTCACTGAAGCTTTCTTT.

The rearrangement joins TRBV4-1 to TRBJ2-1; 10 positions match TRBD1. The CDR3 is 17 residues long. Germline V CDR1 and CDR2: MGHRA, YSYEKL. J gave up 4 bases and V 3 bases, and 9 bases lay outside the gene matches. DNA for the CDR3: TGCGCCAGCAGCCAGAACCCCCGGACAGGGGGTTACAATGAGCAGTTCTTC. Amino acids: CASSQNPRTGGYNEQFF.

The V gene is TRBV9, the J gene TRBJ2-7, with 7 bases that match TRBD2. Trimming took 0 bases from V and 3 from J; bases not matched to a gene: 12. CDR1 SGDLS and CDR2 YYNGEE come from the germline V gene. This CDR3 region has 17 residues. CDR3 nucleotides: TGTGCCAGCAGCGTAGGGGCGGGAGCGGCGTTTGTCTACGAGCAGTACTTC. Its protein is CASSVGAGAAFVYEQYF.

This CDR3 is CASTRTDMNTEAFF. CDR3 in DNA: TGTGCCAGCACCAGGACAGATATGAACACTGAAGCTTTCTTT. This chain connects TRBV25-1 to TRBJ1-1; TRBD1 is a possible D gene (6 bases). There are 14 residues in the CDR3. V was shortened by 7 bases and J by 0 bases, with 12 bases between the two germline ends. CDR1 and CDR2 from the germline V gene are MGHDK and SYGVNS.